This TCR beta chain was identified during a study of regulatory T cells in long-lasting Graves disease. Study-level points and caveats: Favored gene segments in persistent disease were TRBV28, TRBJ1-2 and TRBJ2-5. With 2,500 to 3,500 shared public clonotypes, persistent patients exceeded new patients, who shared about a thousand.

Between the trimmed V and J ends, which lost 3 bases and 10 bases, there was a span of 10 bases. The CDR3 runs 11 residues. This clonotype showed up many times. Its antigen is not known. According to the study, TCR beta libraries were built with iRepertoire HTBI primers and CDR3-region Arm-PCR. TCRdb reanalysed the multiplex PCR reads using MiXCR and keeps one entry per CDR3 protein. The sample has about 660,000 distinct CDR3 sequences, around 30% seen once; the top ten hold about two fifths. Time point noted: persistent/refractory GD, antithyroid drugs over 5 years with positive TRAb. Preparation of the TCR library used RNA extracted from PBMCs.

The rearrangement links TRBV12-3 or TRBV12-4 to TRBJ2-7; the D is unclear. The clonotype comes from a female donor with Graves disease. The material was peripheral blood mononuclear cells (PBMCs), obtained when the disease was refractory, from a patient treated with antithyroid drugs. The CDR3 nucleotides read TGTGCCAGCAGTTTCCACTTGTCTCAGTACTTC. Translated, it gives CASSFHLSQYF.